Listed below are T cell receptor beta chains from one sample, sequenced in a study of technical replicates of blood from a handful of donors. Clones were read by immunoSEQ multiplex PCR, and TCRdb kept only the in-frame ones, dropping some. The data contain some 77,000 clones, just under 95% of them seen just once; the ten biggest clones take up roughly 0.36%. Sequenced material: T cells isolated from PBMCs. The receptors stem from a human donor in good health. CDR3s include the opening cysteine and the closing phenylalanine or tryptophan. Each record gives: D gene, V gene, J gene, clone size, CDR3 length, CDR3 protein, CDR3 DNA. The D gene is left open where the match is weak. Size tells how often a clone was seen (once, few, many) or the class of an expanded clone, and some rows leave it out.

>TRBD2|TRBV5-1|TRBJ2-2|NA|16
CASSFTSGRAGGELFF
TGCGCCAGCAGCTTTACTAGCGGGAGGGCCGGCGGGGAGCTGTTTTTT
>NA|TRBV10-2|TRBJ2-7|NA|15
CASSEMQGTSYEQYF
TGCGCCAGCAGTGAGATGCAGGGAACTTCCTACGAGCAGTACTTC
>TRBD1|TRBV6-5|TRBJ2-7|NA|15
CASSSGQGAIHEQYF
TGTGCCAGCAGTTCCGGACAGGGGGCGATACACGAGCAGTACTTC
>NA|TRBV19|TRBJ1-3|NA|17
CASSMTSGTPGGNTIYF
TGTGCCAGTAGTATGACTTCAGGGACTCCGGGTGGAAACACCATATATTTT
>NA|TRBV28|TRBJ2-1|NA|14
CASNFGARFREQFF
TGTGCCAGCAACTTTGGAGCTAGATTCCGTGAGCAGTTCTTC
>NA|TRBV7-2|TRBJ2-1|NA|16
CASSLISGSSYNEQFF
TGTGCCAGCAGCTTAATATCGGGGAGCTCCTACAATGAGCAGTTCTTC
>NA|TRBV7-9|TRBJ2-1|NA|14
CASSWGQGNGEQFF
TGTGCCAGCAGCTGGGGGCAGGGTAATGGTGAGCAGTTCTTC
>NA|TRBV7-6|TRBJ1-1|NA|17
CASSLAGGRGRNTEAFF
TGTGCCAGCAGCTTAGCAGGGGGTCGAGGAAGGAACACTGAAGCTTTCTTT
>NA|TRBV6-6|TRBJ2-7|NA|12
CASSYSTYEQYF
TGTGCCAGCAGTTACTCGACTTACGAGCAGTACTTC
>NA|TRBV7-2|TRBJ1-1|NA|14
CASSLSQGNTEAFF
TGTGCCAGCAGCTTATCACAGGGCAACACTGAAGCTTTCTTT
>NA|TRBV5-4|TRBJ2-2|NA|14
CAAGRGRNTGELFF
TGTGCCGCTGGAAGGGGGAGGAACACCGGGGAGCTGTTTTTT
>NA|TRBV6-4|TRBJ2-3|NA|14
CASSDPPRTDTQYF
TGTGCCAGCAGTGACCCACCTAGAACAGATACGCAGTATTTT
>TRBD1|TRBV27|TRBJ2-7|NA|14
CASGRQGAIYEQYF
TGTGCCAGCGGTAGACAGGGAGCTATCTACGAGCAGTACTTC
>NA|TRBV5-4|TRBJ1-1|NA|13
CASSLVVNTEAFF
TGTGCCAGCAGCTTGGTAGTGAACACTGAAGCTTTCTTT
>TRBD1|TRBV11-2|TRBJ1-2|NA|15
CASSAPGTGGNGYTF
TGTGCCAGCAGCGCCCCCGGGACAGGGGGGAATGGCTACACCTTC
>NA|TRBV9|TRBJ1-5|NA|13
CASSGGAGQPQHF
TGTGCCAGCAGCGGTGGGGCAGGACAGCCCCAGCATTTT
>TRBD2|TRBV5-1|TRBJ2-7|NA|15
CASSLGLAGHYEQYF
TGCGCCAGCAGCTTGGGCCTAGCGGGACACTACGAGCAGTACTTC
>TRBD2|TRBV11-2|TRBJ2-7|NA|16
CASIDLAGGKPYEQYF
TGTGCCAGCATCGATCTAGCGGGAGGCAAACCCTACGAGCAGTACTTC
>TRBD2|TRBV29-1|TRBJ2-3|few|14
CSVVSSGIGDTQYF
TGCAGCGTGGTATCTAGCGGGATTGGAGATACGCAGTATTTT
>NA|TRBV7-2|TRBJ1-1|NA|14
CASSPTAMNTEAFF
TGTGCCAGCAGCCCGACAGCAATGAACACTGAAGCTTTCTTT
>NA|TRBV6-5|TRBJ2-3|NA|16
CASSYSEGVGTDTQYF
TGTGCCAGCAGTTACTCGGAGGGAGTCGGAACAGATACGCAGTATTTT
>TRBD1|TRBV28|TRBJ2-7|NA|17
CASTSLVGQGASYEQYF
TGTGCCAGCACCTCACTAGTGGGACAGGGGGCGTCCTACGAGCAGTACTTC
>NA|TRBV28|TRBJ1-1|NA|13
CASSLREGTEAFF
TGTGCCAGCAGTCTCAGGGAGGGCACTGAAGCTTTCTTT
>NA|TRBV18|TRBJ2-7|NA|16
CASSPPGVGGLGEQYF
TGTGCCAGCTCACCACCTGGCGTCGGGGGGCTCGGCGAGCAGTACTTC
>TRBD2|TRBV9|TRBJ2-3|NA|16
CASSPLAGARADTQYF
TGTGCCAGCAGCCCCTTAGCGGGAGCGAGGGCAGATACGCAGTATTTT
>TRBD1|TRBV7-2|TRBJ2-3|NA|16
CASSLAPGQVPDTQYF
TGTGCCAGCAGCTTAGCGCCGGGACAGGTCCCAGATACGCAGTATTTT
>NA|TRBV19|TRBJ2-6|NA|18
CASSTGRLRSSGANVLTF
TGTGCCAGTAGTACTGGGAGGCTGCGGAGCTCTGGGGCCAACGTCCTGACTTTC
>NA|TRBV27|TRBJ2-3|NA|12
CASSPRGITQYF
TGTGCCAGCAGCCCTAGGGGAATCACGCAGTATTTT
>NA|TRBV18|TRBJ2-3|NA|16
CASSPAVEAGTDTQYF
TGTGCCAGCTCACCGGCGGTGGAGGCAGGCACAGATACGCAGTATTTT
>TRBD1|TRBV7-2|TRBJ2-7|NA|13
CASRRQGAYEQYF
TGTGCCAGCAGGAGACAGGGGGCCTACGAGCAGTACTTC
>NA|TRBV7-6|TRBJ2-5|NA|14
CASSFLRGRETQYF
TGTGCCAGCAGCTTTCTTCGAGGGAGAGAGACCCAGTACTTC
>TRBD1|TRBV19|TRBJ2-1|NA|13
CASSKQGDNEQFF
TGTGCCAGTAGTAAACAGGGGGACAATGAGCAGTTCTTC